The clone carrying this T cell receptor (beta chain) was found many times. Its antigen is still unknown. The sample originates from a study of T cell repertoires in cytomegalovirus infection. Regarding the study as a whole: HLA-C-restricted, CMV-specific TCR beta clonotypes were dominant ex vivo.

The V and J ends lost 4 bases and 2 bases respectively, with 6 bases between them. The CDR3 has 12 amino acids. In germline, CDR1 is SGHTA, CDR2 FQGNSA. TCRdb used MiXCR to reprocess the reads, holding one entry per CDR3 protein. The sample includes 250,000 to 300,000 distinct CDR3 sequences, roughly 9.1% of them seen just once. This TCR was sampled from a human donor in good health (CMV status not recorded). Some clones in this sample may be carry-over from other donors' samples. The sequencing input was PBMCs. V gene TRBV7-2 combines with J gene TRBJ2-7; D gene ambiguous. CDR3 sequence: CASSSPAYEQYF. The CDR3, as DNA: TGTGCCAGCAGCTCGCCGGCCTACGAGCAGTACTTC. Filled out from reference TRBV7-2 and TRBJ2-7, the complete variable domain reads GAGVSQSPSNKVTEKGKDVELRCDPISGHTALYWYRQSLGQGLEFLIYFQGNSAPDKSGLPSDRFSAERTGGSVSTLTIQRTQQEDSAVYLCASSSPAYEQYFGPGTRLTVT.